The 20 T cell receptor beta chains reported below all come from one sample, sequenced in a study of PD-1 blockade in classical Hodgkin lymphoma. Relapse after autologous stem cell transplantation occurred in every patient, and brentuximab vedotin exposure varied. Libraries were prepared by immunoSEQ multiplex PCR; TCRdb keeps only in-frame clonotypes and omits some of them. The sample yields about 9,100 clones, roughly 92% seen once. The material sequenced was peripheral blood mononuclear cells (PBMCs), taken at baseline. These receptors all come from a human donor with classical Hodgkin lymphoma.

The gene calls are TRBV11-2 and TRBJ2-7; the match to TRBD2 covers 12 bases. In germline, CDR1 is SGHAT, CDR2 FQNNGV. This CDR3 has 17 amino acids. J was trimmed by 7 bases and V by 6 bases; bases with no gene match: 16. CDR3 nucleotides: TGTGCCAGCAGGGGTTCCTTGGGGCTAGCGGGAGGGCCGGAGCAGTACTTC. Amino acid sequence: CASRGSLGLAGGPEQYF.

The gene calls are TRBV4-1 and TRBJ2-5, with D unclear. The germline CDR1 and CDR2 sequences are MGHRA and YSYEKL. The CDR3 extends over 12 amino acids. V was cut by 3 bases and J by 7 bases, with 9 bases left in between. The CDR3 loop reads CASSQILGTQYF. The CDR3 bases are TGCGCCAGCAGCCAGATACTGGGGACCCAGTACTTC.

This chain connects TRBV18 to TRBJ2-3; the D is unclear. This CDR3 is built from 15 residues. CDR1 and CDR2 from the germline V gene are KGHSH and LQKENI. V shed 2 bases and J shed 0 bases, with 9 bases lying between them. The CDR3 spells CASSPSTVSTDTQYF. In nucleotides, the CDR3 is TGTGCCAGCTCACCATCAACTGTTAGCACAGATACGCAGTATTTT.

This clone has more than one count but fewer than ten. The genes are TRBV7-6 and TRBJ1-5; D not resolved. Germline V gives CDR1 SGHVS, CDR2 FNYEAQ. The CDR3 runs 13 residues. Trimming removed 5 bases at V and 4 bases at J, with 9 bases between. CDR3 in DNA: TGTGCCAGCAGCAAGTACCATAATCAGCCCCAGCATTTT. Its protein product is CASSKYHNQPQHF.

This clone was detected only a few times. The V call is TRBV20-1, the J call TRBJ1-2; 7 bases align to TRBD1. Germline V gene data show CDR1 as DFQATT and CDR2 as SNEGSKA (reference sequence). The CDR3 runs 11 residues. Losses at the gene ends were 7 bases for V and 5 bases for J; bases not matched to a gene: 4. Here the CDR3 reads CSVRTGYGYTF. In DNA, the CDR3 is TGCAGTGTCAGGACAGGTTATGGCTACACCTTC.

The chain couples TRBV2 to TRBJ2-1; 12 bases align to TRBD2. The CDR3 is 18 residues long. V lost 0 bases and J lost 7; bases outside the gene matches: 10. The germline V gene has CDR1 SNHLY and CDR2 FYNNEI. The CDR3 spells CASSEAPGLTSGRNEQFF. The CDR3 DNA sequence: TGTGCCAGCAGTGAAGCCCCCGGTTTGACTAGCGGGAGAAATGAGCAGTTCTTC.

In DNA, the CDR3 is TGCAGCGTCGTGCTAGCGGGAGGGCCAACAAAGCAGTTCTTC. Its protein product is CSVVLAGGPTKQFF. The chain recombines TRBV29-1 with TRBJ2-1; 12 bases agree with TRBD2. Trimming removed 6 bases from V and 11 bases from J; junction bases left unmatched: 11. Looked up from germline, CDR1 is SQVTM and CDR2 is ANQGSEA. The CDR3 is made up of 14 amino acids.

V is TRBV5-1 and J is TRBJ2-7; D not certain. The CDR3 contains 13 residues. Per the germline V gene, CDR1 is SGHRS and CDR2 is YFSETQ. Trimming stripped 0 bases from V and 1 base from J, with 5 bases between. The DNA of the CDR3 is TGCGCCAGCAGCTTGGAATGGTCCTACGAGCAGTACTTC. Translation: CASSLEWSYEQYF.

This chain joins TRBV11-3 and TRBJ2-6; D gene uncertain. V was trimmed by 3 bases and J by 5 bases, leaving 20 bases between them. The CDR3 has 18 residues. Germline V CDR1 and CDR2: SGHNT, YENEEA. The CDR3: CASSLLVSRQSRANVLTF. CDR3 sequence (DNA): TGTGCCAGCAGCTTGCTTGTATCTCGACAAAGTCGGGCCAACGTCCTGACTTTC. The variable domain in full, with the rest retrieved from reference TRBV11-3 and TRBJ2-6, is EAGVVQSPRYKIIEKKQPVAFWCNPISGHNTLYWYLQNLGQGPELLIRYENEEAVDDSQLPKDRFSAERLKGVDSTLKIQPAELGDSAVYLCASSLLVSRQSRANVLTFGAGSRLTVL.

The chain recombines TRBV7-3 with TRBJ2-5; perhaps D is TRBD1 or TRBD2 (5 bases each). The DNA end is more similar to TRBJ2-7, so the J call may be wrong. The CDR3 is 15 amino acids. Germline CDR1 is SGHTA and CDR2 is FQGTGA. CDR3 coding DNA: TGTGCCAGCAGCTTAAAATCAGGGACCTCCTACGAGCAGTACTTC. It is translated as CASSLKSGTSYEQYF.

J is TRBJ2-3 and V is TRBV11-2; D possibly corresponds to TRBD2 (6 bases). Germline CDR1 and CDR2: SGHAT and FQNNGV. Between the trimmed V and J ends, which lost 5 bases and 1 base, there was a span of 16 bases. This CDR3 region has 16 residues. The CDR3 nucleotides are TGTGCCAGCAGCGCTAAGGTGGGAGGTCGCACAGATACGCAGTATTTT. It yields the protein CASSAKVGGRTDTQYF. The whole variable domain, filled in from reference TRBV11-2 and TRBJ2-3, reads EAGVAQSPRYKIIEKRQSVAFWCNPISGHATLYWYQQILGQGPKLLIQFQNNGVVDDSQLPKDRFSAERLKGVDSTLKIQPAKLEDSAVYLCASSAKVGGRTDTQYFGPGTRLTVL.

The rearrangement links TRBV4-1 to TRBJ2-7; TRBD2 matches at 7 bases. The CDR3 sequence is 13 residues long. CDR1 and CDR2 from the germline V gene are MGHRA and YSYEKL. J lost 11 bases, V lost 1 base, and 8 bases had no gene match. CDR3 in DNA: TGCGCCAGCAGCCAAGCGGCTAGCGGAGCCGAGTACTTC. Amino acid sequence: CASSQAASGAEYF.

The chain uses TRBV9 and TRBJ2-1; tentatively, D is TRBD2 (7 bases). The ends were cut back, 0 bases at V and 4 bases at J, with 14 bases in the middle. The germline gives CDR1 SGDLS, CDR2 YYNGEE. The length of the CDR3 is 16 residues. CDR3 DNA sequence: TGTGCCAGCAGCGTAGATGGGCGGGGGCGTTACAATGAGCAGTTCTTC. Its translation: CASSVDGRGRYNEQFF.

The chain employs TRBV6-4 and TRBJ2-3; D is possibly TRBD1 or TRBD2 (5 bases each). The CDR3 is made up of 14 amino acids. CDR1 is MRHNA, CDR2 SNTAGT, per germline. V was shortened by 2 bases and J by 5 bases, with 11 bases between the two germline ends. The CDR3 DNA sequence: TGTGCCAGCAGTGACCAAGAGGGGAGAGATACGCAGTATTTT. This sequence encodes CASSDQEGRDTQYF.

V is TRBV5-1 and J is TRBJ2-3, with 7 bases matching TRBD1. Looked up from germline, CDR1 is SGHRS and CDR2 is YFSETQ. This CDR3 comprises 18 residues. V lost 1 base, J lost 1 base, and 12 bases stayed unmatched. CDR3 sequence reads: CASSLRDSYSTRTDTQYF. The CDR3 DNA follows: TGCGCCAGCAGCTTGAGGGACAGCTACTCGACACGCACAGATACGCAGTATTTT.

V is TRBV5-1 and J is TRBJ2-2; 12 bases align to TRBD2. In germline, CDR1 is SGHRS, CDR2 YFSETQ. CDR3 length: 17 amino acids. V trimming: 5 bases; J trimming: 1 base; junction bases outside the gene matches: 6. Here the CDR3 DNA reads TGCGCCAGCAGTGAACTAGCGGGAGGAGGGAACACCGGGGAGCTGTTTTTT. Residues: CASSELAGGGNTGELFF.

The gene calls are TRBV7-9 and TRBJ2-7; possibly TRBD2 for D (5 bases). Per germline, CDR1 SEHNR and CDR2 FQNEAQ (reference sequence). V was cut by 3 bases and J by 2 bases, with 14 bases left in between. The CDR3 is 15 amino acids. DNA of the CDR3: TGTGCCAGCAGCTTGAACCGGGGAGCCCCCTACGAGCAGTACTTC. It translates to CASSLNRGAPYEQYF. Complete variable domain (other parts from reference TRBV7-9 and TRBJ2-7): DTGVSQNPRHKITKRGQNVTFRCDPISEHNRLYWYRQTLGQGPEFLTYFQNEAQLEKSRLLSDRFSAERPKGSFSTLEIQRTEQGDSAMYLCASSLNRGAPYEQYFGPGTRLTVT.

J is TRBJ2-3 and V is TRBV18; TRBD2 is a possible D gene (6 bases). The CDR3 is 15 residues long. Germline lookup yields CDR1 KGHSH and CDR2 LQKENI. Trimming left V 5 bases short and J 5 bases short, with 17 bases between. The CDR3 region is CASSASVPGLDTQYF. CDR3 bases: TGTGCCAGCTCAGCTAGCGTTCCCGGACTAGATACGCAGTATTTT.

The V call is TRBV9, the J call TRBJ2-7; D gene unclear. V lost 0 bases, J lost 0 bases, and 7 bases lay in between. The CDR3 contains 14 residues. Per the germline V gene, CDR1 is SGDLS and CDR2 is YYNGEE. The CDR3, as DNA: TGTGCCAGCAGCGTAGTGGGCGTCTCCTACGAGCAGTACTTC. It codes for CASSVVGVSYEQYF.

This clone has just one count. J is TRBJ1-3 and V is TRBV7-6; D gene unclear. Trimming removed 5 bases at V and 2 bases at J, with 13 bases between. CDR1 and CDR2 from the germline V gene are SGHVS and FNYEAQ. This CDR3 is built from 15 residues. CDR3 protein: CASSQVGGAGNTIYF. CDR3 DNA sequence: TGTGCCAGCAGCCAGGTTGGCGGGGCTGGAAACACCATATATTTT.